This is a list of T cell receptor beta chains from one sample in a study of blood T cell repertoires in COVID-19. TCRdb keeps only in-frame clones here, not all; method: immunoSEQ multiplex PCR. The sample records 250,000 to 300,000 clones, around 90% being singletons. The material sequenced was PBMCs or T cells enriched from blood (not recorded which). The receptors were sampled from a human donor in a cohort exposed to, infected with or recovered from COVID-19 (not recorded which). The donor label of this sample is uncertain. The CDR3 runs from the conserved cysteine through the conserved F or W. A D gene is named only where the DNA matches it firmly. Rows may omit the clone size; those that give it use once, few, many or a size class.

CDR3aa,CDR3nt,v_gene,j_gene,abundance,d_gene
CASSLEHNPRTDTQYF,TGTGCCAGCAGCTTAGAGCACAACCCTCGTACGGATACGCAGTATTTT,TRBV11-3,TRBJ2-3,.,.
CASSYTQRGKRLSEQYF,TGTGCCAGCAGTTACACTCAGCGGGGGAAGAGGTTGAGCGAGCAGTACTTC,TRBV5-6,TRBJ2-7,.,TRBD2
CASSRDGTSGGRRNEQFF,TGCGCCAGCAGCCGCGACGGGACTAGCGGGGGGAGGAGAAATGAGCAGTTCTTC,TRBV4-1,TRBJ2-1,.,TRBD2
CASSFERGEETQYF,TGCGCCAGCAGCTTCGAGCGGGGGGAAGAGACCCAGTACTTC,TRBV5-1,TRBJ2-5,.,TRBD2
CASNLGGGQGPHEQYF,TGTGCCAGCAACCTGGGGGGGGGACAGGGGCCCCACGAGCAGTACTTC,TRBV2,TRBJ2-7,.,TRBD1
CASRTGGTQYF,TGTGCCAGTCGGACGGGGGGTACCCAGTACTTC,TRBV6-5,TRBJ2-5,.,TRBD2
CAWSPGTEAFF,TGTGCCTGGTCTCCCGGGACAGAAGCTTTCTTT,TRBV30,TRBJ1-1,.,.
CASSYIGAQVWNEQFF,TGTGCCAGCAGTTACATAGGGGCCCAGGTTTGGAATGAGCAGTTCTTC,TRBV27,TRBJ2-1,.,.
CASTMDRYNEQFF,TGTGCCAGCACCATGGACAGGTACAATGAGCAGTTCTTC,TRBV5-4,TRBJ2-1,.,TRBD1
CASSQLDRETEQYF,TGTGCCAGCAGCCAGTTAGACAGGGAAACAGAGCAGTACTTC,TRBV3-1/TRBV3-2,TRBJ2-7,few,TRBD1